These T cell receptor beta chains were read from a single sample in a study of blood T cell repertoires in COVID-19. The protocol was immunoSEQ multiplex PCR, while the TCRdb copy is restricted to in-frame clones and leaves out a portion. The sample contains under 200,000 clones, 83% of which appear only once. The material sequenced was peripheral blood. The origin of the receptors is a woman older than 75 with acute or convalescent COVID-19. Both conserved end residues are part of each CDR3. The D gene is left open where the match is weak. Only some rows state a clone size, as once, few, many or a class for expanded clones.

size,V,D,J,CDR3,DNA
.,TRBV5-1,TRBD1,TRBJ2-7,CASSRDRGAYDVSYEQYF,TGCGCCAGCAGCCGGGACAGGGGTGCATACGACGTCTCCTACGAGCAGTACTTC
.,TRBV6-5,TRBD1,TRBJ1-2,CASSIQTGGYGYTF,TGTGCCAGCTCGATTCAGACAGGGGGCTATGGCTACACCTTC
once,TRBV4-3,.,TRBJ1-2,CASSRRTGGYTF,TGCGCCAGCAGCCGACGGACTGGTGGCTACACCTTC
.,TRBV30,TRBD2,TRBJ2-3,CAWSPGLGEEDTQYF,TGTGCCTGGAGTCCGGGACTAGGTGAGGAAGATACGCAGTATTTT
.,TRBV6-5,TRBD1,TRBJ2-3,CASSYDRAGADTQYF,TGTGCCAGCAGTTACGACAGGGCCGGGGCAGATACGCAGTATTTT
once,TRBV4-3,.,TRBJ2-1,CASSQYIGTITYNEQFF,TGCGCCAGCAGCCAATATATCGGGACAATTACCTACAATGAGCAGTTCTTC
.,TRBV5-4,TRBD1,TRBJ1-4,CASSLVQQGGSEKLFF,TGTGCCAGCAGCTTGGTCCAACAGGGGGGGAGTGAAAAACTGTTTTTT
.,TRBV5-6,TRBD1,TRBJ1-5,CASSFGQGDQPQHF,TGTGCCAGCAGCTTCGGACAGGGTGATCAGCCCCAGCATTTT
.,TRBV4-2,TRBD1,TRBJ1-5,CASSQDLRRGPVNQPQHF,TGTGCCAGCAGCCAAGATTTAAGGAGGGGGCCCGTCAATCAGCCCCAGCATTTT
once,TRBV7-2,TRBD2,TRBJ2-1,CASSLFPGGYNEQFF,TGTGCCAGCAGCTTATTTCCGGGAGGCTACAATGAGCAGTTCTTC
.,TRBV13,TRBD2,TRBJ2-7,CASSFQAGGLFSYEQYF,TGTGCCAGCAGCTTTCAAGCGGGAGGCCTCTTCTCCTACGAGCAGTACTTC
.,TRBV28,TRBD1,TRBJ1-5,CASSPDRGGNQPQHF,TGTGCCAGCAGCCCCGACAGGGGGGGCAATCAGCCCCAGCATTTT
.,TRBV5-6,TRBD1,TRBJ2-5,CASSWGTGGYQETQYF,TGTGCCAGCAGCTGGGGGACAGGAGGTTACCAAGAGACCCAGTACTTC
once,TRBV28,.,TRBJ1-2,CASSPIEGRANYGYTF,TGTGCCAGCAGTCCTATCGAGGGTAGAGCTAACTATGGCTACACCTTC
.,TRBV9,.,TRBJ1-5,CASSVGGGLQPQHF,TGTGCCAGCAGCGTAGGGGGAGGGCTTCAGCCCCAGCATTTT
.,TRBV15,.,TRBJ2-1,CATSSAISTREQFF,TGTGCCACCAGCAGCGCTATTAGTACTCGGGAGCAGTTCTTC
.,TRBV6-6,TRBD1,TRBJ1-5,CASSPEPQGASNQPQHF,TGTGCCAGCAGTCCCGAACCCCAGGGGGCGAGCAATCAGCCCCAGCATTTT
.,TRBV2,.,TRBJ1-4,CASTPTVTARKLFF,TGTGCCAGCACCCCGACAGTTACCGCGAGGAAACTGTTTTTT
.,TRBV19,TRBD2,TRBJ2-1,CASSRSGGGLNEQFF,TGTGCCAGTAGTAGGAGCGGGGGGGGTCTCAATGAGCAGTTCTTC
.,TRBV9,TRBD1,TRBJ1-1,CASSVDARGDTEAFF,TGTGCCAGCAGCGTAGATGCCAGGGGGGACACTGAAGCTTTCTTT
few,TRBV4-1,.,TRBJ1-1,CASSPDRRQFF,TGCGCCAGCAGCCCGGACCGACGACAGTTCTTT
.,TRBV7-6,TRBD1,TRBJ2-2,CASSHNPWTGGGFNTGELFF,TGTGCCAGCAGCCACAACCCCTGGACAGGGGGAGGGTTTAACACCGGGGAGCTGTTTTTT
once,TRBV18,.,TRBJ2-2,CASSVNRADNTGELFF,TGTGCCAGCTCAGTAAACAGGGCGGACAACACCGGGGAGCTGTTTTTT
few,TRBV12-3/TRBV12-4,.,TRBJ1-1,CASSMRYEAFF,TGTGCCAGCAGTATGAGATATGAAGCTTTCTTT
.,TRBV7-2,.,TRBJ2-5,CASSFDVGAETQYF,TGTGCCAGCAGCTTTGATGTGGGGGCGGAGACCCAGTACTTC
few,TRBV12-3/TRBV12-4,TRBD1,TRBJ1-2,CASSYGTGGGYTF,TGTGCCAGCAGTTACGGGACAGGGGGCGGCTACACCTTC
.,TRBV10-3,.,TRBJ1-6,CAIGQPNNSPLHF,TGTGCCATCGGACAGCCAAATAATTCACCCCTCCACTTT
.,TRBV5-6,.,TRBJ1-2,CASSLGQRNYGYTF,TGTGCCAGCAGCTTGGGACAGCGAAACTATGGCTACACCTTC
.,TRBV7-2,TRBD1,TRBJ1-1,CASSFTPTGQGNTEAFF,TGTGCCAGCAGCTTTACCCCAACGGGACAGGGGAACACTGAAGCTTTCTTT
few,TRBV7-2,TRBD1,TRBJ1-2,CASSPTGINYGYTF,TGTGCCAGCAGCCCGACAGGGATAAACTATGGCTACACCTTC
.,TRBV3-1/TRBV3-2,TRBD2,TRBJ2-5,CAISGLAGGLYF,TGTGCCATCTCGGGACTAGCGGGGGGGTTGTACTTC
few,TRBV18,.,TRBJ2-2,CASSPGRENTGELFF,TGTGCCAGCTCACCAGGGCGGGAAAACACCGGGGAGCTGTTTTTT
.,TRBV18,.,TRBJ2-7,CASSLDYSYEQYF,TGTGCCAGCTCACTTGACTATTCCTACGAGCAGTACTTC
.,TRBV30,TRBD1,TRBJ2-7,CAWSPPGQGNYEQYF,TGTGCCTGGAGTCCCCCGGGACAGGGGAACTACGAGCAGTACTTC
few,TRBV5-4,.,TRBJ2-7,CASSLVQGLGNEQYF,TGTGCCAGCAGCTTGGTGCAGGGTCTTGGGAACGAGCAGTACTTC
.,TRBV6-5,.,TRBJ2-1,CASSRGNSYNEQFF,TGTGCCAGCAGCAGAGGGAACTCCTACAATGAGCAGTTCTTC
.,TRBV10-3,.,TRBJ2-4,CAISSGGQGKNIQYF,TGTGCCATCAGTTCTGGGGGCCAGGGCAAAAACATTCAGTACTTC
.,TRBV3-1/TRBV3-2,.,TRBJ1-3,CASSQQSRSGNTIYF,TGTGCCAGCAGCCAACAGTCCCGCTCTGGAAACACCATATATTTT
.,TRBV29-1,.,TRBJ1-1,CSVEQGMNTEAFF,TGCAGCGTCGAACAGGGAATGAACACTGAAGCTTTCTTT
.,TRBV5-4,.,TRBJ2-1,CASSLAARKDEQFF,TGTGCCAGCAGCTTGGCCGCTAGAAAGGATGAGCAGTTCTTC
.,TRBV19,TRBD2,TRBJ2-7,CASSLASAGATYEQYF,TGTGCCAGTAGTTTAGCTTCGGCGGGAGCAACCTACGAGCAGTACTTC
.,TRBV4-2,TRBD1,TRBJ1-4,CASSLEGQEDEKLFF,TGTGCCAGCAGCCTGGAGGGACAGGAAGATGAAAAACTGTTTTTT
.,TRBV4-1,.,TRBJ1-5,CASSQDGSINQPQHF,TGCGCCAGCAGCCAAGACGGGTCTATTAATCAGCCCCAGCATTTT
.,TRBV14,.,TRBJ1-2,CASSPSRSGGYTF,TGTGCCAGCAGCCCCTCGAGGTCGGGAGGCTACACCTTC
.,TRBV19,TRBD2,TRBJ2-5,CASSRVLAGPYQETQYF,TGTGCCAGTAGTAGGGTACTAGCGGGACCGTACCAAGAGACCCAGTACTTC
.,TRBV6-5,.,TRBJ1-4,CASSYNGGENEKLFF,TGTGCCAGCAGTTACAATGGAGGAGAGAATGAAAAACTGTTTTTT
.,TRBV5-4,.,TRBJ1-6,CASSLGTATRDSPLHF,TGTGCCAGCAGCTTGGGCACTGCAACCCGAGATTCACCCCTCCACTTT
.,TRBV28,TRBD2,TRBJ2-7,CASSPTGTTSYEQYF,TGTGCCAGCAGTCCAACCGGGACTACCTCCTACGAGCAGTACTTC
once,TRBV9,TRBD2,TRBJ2-3,CASSQRGTASTDTQYF,TGTGCCAGCAGCCAGCGGGGGACTGCTAGCACAGATACGCAGTATTTT
.,TRBV27,TRBD1,TRBJ1-2,CASSWDRVYGGYTF,TGTGCCAGCAGTTGGGACAGGGTTTACGGTGGCTACACCTTC
.,TRBV28,TRBD1,TRBJ2-5,CASSRGQPEETQYF,TGTGCCAGCAGCCGGGGACAGCCCGAAGAGACCCAGTACTTC
.,TRBV30,.,TRBJ1-1,CAWSTDRVEAFF,TGTGCCTGGAGTACAGACCGCGTTGAAGCTTTCTTT
.,TRBV2,TRBD2,TRBJ2-2,CASSGLAGDTGELFF,TGTGCCAGCAGTGGTCTAGCGGGAGACACCGGGGAGCTGTTTTTT
.,TRBV6-2/TRBV6-3,TRBD1,TRBJ2-7,CASSTGGRGEQYF,TGTGCCAGCAGTACAGGGGGCCGGGGCGAGCAGTACTTC
.,TRBV10-3,TRBD1,TRBJ1-5,CAISESGQGAQPQHF,TGTGCCATCAGTGAGTCCGGACAGGGAGCGCAGCCCCAGCATTTT
.,TRBV7-2,.,TRBJ2-7,CASSLAVLKSSYEQYF,TGTGCCAGCAGCTTAGCGGTACTGAAAAGCTCCTACGAGCAGTACTTC
.,TRBV4-1,.,TRBJ2-7,CASSQDRSRGFEQYF,TGCGCCAGCAGCCAAGATCGTTCGCGGGGATTCGAGCAGTACTTC
few,TRBV24-1,TRBD1,TRBJ1-5,CATSDSVTGFQPQHF,TGTGCCACCAGTGACAGCGTGACAGGGTTTCAGCCCCAGCATTTT
few,TRBV5-1,TRBD2,TRBJ2-5,CASSPTTGTTGETQYF,TGCGCCAGCAGCCCAACGACCGGGACTACGGGAGAGACCCAGTACTTC